This T cell receptor beta chain is from a study of regulatory T cells in long-lasting Graves disease. This clonotype was counted ten times or more. Both iRepertoire HTBI primers and Arm-PCR of CDR3 regions were used to build the TCR beta libraries. The authors' processing: Samples jointly harbored about 62 TRBV and approximately 15 TRBJ segments. TCRdb re-called the multiplex PCR reads through MiXCR, storing one row per CDR3 protein. These V and J calls derive from TCRdb rather than the authors' analysis. Among about 430,000 distinct CDR3 sequences, approximately 22% were seen once, and the ten largest hold about 13%. Time point given: persistent/refractory GD, antithyroid drugs over 5 years with positive TRAb. With RNA extracted from PBMCs as input, the TCR library was made. Germline loops: CDR1 MDHEN, CDR2 SYDVKM. J gave up 8 bases and V 4 bases, and 7 bases lay outside the gene matches. The CDR3 covers 13 residues.

This sequence originates from a female donor with Graves disease. The sample was peripheral blood mononuclear cells (PBMCs), taken when the disease was refractory, from a patient treated with antithyroid drugs. V gene TRBV28 combines with J gene TRBJ1-2, with 7 bases that match TRBD1. DNA for the CDR3: TGTGCCAGCAGTTCCTACACAGGGGACGGCTACACCTTC. Encoded protein: CASSSYTGDGYTF.